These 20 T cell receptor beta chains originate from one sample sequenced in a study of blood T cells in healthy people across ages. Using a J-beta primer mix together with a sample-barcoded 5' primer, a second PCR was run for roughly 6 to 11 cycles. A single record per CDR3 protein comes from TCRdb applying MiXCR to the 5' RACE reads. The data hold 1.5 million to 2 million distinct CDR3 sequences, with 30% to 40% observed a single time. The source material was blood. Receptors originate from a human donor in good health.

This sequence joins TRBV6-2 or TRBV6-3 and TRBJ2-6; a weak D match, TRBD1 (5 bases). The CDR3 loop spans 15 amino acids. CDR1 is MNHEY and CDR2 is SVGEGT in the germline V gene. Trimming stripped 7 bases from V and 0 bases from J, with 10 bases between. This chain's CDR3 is CASIGAHSGANVLTF. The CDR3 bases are TGTGCCAGCATAGGGGCCCACTCTGGGGCCAACGTCCTGACTTTC.

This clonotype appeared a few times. The CDR3 sequence is CASSTRAGPETQYF. The CDR3 nucleotides read TGTGCCAGCAGCACCAGGGCAGGACCAGAGACCCAGTACTTC. The chain uses TRBV3-1 and TRBJ2-5; possibly TRBD1 for D (5 bases). The germline V gene has CDR1 LGHDT and CDR2 YNNKEL (reference sequence). Trimming took off 5 bases at V and 4 bases at J, with 14 bases between the two ends. The CDR3 runs 14 residues.

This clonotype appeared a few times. This CDR3 reads CASSPGTGRALYNSPLHF. CDR3 sequence (DNA): TGTGCCAGCAGCCCCGGGACAGGGAGGGCTCTGTATAATTCACCCCTCCACTTT. The chain carries TRBV7-2 and TRBJ1-6; 9 nucleotides agree with TRBD1. Looked up from germline, CDR1 is SGHTA and CDR2 is FQGNSA. CDR3 length: 18 amino acids. V was pared by 5 bases and J by 4 bases, with 12 bases of the junction left unmatched.

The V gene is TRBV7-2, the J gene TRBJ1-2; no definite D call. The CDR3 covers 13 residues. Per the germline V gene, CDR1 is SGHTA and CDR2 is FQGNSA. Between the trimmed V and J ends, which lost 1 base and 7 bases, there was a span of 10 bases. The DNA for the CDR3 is TGTGCCAGCAGCTTAGGGTTTTGGGGTGGCTACACCTTC. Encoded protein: CASSLGFWGGYTF.

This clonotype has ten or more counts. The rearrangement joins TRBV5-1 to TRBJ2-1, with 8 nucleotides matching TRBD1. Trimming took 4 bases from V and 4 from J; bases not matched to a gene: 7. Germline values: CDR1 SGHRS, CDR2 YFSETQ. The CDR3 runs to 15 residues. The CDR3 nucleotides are TGCGCCAGCAGCGGACAGGGTAATTATTACAATGAGCAGTTCTTC. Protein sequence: CASSGQGNYYNEQFF.

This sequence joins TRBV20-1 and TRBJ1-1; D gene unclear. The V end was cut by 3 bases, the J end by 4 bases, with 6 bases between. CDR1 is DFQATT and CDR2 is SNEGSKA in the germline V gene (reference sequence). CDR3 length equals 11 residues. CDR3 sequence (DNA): TGCAGTGCTAGTGAGATCACTGAAGCTTTCTTT. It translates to CSASEITEAFF.

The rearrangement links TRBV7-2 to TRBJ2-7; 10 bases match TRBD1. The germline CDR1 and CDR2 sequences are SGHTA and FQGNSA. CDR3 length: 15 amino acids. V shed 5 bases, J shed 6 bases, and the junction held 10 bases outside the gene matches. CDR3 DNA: TGTGCCAGCAGCCCCACAGGGGGGACAGGGGCCGAGCAGTACTTC. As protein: CASSPTGGTGAEQYF.

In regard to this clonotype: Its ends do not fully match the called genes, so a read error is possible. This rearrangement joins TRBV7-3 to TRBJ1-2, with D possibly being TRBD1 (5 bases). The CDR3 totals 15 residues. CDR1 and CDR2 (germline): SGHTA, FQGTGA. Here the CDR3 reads CASSLRGVDHYSYTF. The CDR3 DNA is TGTGCCAGCAGCTTAAGAGGGGTAGACCACTATAGCTACACCTTC.

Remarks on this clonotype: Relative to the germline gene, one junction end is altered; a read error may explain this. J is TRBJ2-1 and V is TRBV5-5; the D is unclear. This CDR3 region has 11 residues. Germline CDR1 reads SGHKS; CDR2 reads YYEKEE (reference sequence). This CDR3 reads CASNLVNEQFF. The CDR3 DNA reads TGTGCCAGCAACTTGGTTAATGAGCAGTTCTTC.

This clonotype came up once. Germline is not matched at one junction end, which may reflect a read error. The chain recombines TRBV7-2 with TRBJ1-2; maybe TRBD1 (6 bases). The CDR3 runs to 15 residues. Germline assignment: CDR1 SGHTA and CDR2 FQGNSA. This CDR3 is CVSSPTAQGHYGYTF. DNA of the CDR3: TGTGTCAGCAGCCCAACCGCACAGGGACACTATGGCTACACCTTC.

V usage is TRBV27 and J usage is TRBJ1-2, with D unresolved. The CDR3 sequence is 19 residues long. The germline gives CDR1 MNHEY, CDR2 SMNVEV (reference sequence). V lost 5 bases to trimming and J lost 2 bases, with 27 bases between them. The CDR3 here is CASSPTGLGFIGVNYGYTF. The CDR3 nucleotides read TGTGCCAGCAGTCCTACGGGGTTGGGTTTTATTGGGGTAAACTATGGCTACACCTTC.

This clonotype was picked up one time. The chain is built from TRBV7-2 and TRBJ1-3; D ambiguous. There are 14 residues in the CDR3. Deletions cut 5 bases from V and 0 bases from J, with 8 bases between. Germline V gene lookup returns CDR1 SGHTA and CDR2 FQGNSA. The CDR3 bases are TGTGCCAGCAGCATTCAAGTCTCTGGAAACACCATATATTTT. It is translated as CASSIQVSGNTIYF.

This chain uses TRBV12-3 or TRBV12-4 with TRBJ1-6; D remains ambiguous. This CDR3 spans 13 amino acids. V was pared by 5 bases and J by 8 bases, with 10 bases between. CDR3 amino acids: CASSGVGDSPLHF. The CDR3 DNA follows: TGTGCCAGCAGTGGGGTTGGGGATTCACCCCTCCACTTT.

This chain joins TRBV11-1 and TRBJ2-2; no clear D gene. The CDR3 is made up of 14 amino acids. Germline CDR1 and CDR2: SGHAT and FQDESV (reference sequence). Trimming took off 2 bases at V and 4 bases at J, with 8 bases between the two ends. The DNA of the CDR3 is TGTGCCAGCAGCTTAAGTATAGGCACCGGGGAGCTGTTTTTT. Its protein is CASSLSIGTGELFF.

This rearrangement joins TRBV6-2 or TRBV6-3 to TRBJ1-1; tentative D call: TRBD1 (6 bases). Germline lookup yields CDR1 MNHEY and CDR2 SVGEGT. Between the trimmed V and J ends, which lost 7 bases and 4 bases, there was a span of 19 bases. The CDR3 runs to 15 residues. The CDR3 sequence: CASIPREGESTEAFF. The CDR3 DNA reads TGTGCCAGCATACCCCGAGAGGGGGAGAGCACTGAAGCTTTCTTT.

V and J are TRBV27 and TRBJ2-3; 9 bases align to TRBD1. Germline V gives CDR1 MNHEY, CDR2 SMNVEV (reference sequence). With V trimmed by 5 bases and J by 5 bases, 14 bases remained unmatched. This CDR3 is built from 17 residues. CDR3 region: CASSLGTGWSWGDTQYF. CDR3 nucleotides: TGTGCCAGCAGTCTGGGGACAGGGTGGAGTTGGGGAGATACGCAGTATTTT.

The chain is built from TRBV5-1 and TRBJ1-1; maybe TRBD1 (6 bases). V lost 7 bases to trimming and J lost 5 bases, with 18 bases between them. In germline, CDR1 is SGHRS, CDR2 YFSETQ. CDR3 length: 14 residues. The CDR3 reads CASDPMGGRTEAFF. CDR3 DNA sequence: TGCGCCAGCGACCCAATGGGGGGGCGAACTGAAGCTTTCTTT.

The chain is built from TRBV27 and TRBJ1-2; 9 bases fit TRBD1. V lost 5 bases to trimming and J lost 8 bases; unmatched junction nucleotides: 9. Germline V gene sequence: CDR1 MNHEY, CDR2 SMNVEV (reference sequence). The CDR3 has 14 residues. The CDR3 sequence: CASSGTGTGLGYTF. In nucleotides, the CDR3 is TGTGCCAGCAGTGGAACCGGGACAGGGCTCGGCTACACCTTC.

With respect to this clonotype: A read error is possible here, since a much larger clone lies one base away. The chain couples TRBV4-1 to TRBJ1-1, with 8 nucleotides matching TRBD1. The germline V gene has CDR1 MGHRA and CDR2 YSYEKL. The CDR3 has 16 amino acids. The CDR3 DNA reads TGCGCCAGCAGCCAAGATTCGAAGCCAGGGGGCACTGAAGCTTCCTTT. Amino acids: CASSQDSKPGGTEASF.

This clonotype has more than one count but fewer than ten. DNA of the CDR3: TGTGCCAGCAGCCAGGCCGGGCCGACCCCCCATGAGCAGTTCTTC. This sequence encodes CASSQAGPTPHEQFF. This chain uses TRBV4-2 with TRBJ2-1; unclear D gene. The CDR3 is 15 amino acids. Germline CDR1 is LGHNA and CDR2 is YNFKEQ. V lost 3 bases to trimming and J lost 8 bases, with 17 bases between them.